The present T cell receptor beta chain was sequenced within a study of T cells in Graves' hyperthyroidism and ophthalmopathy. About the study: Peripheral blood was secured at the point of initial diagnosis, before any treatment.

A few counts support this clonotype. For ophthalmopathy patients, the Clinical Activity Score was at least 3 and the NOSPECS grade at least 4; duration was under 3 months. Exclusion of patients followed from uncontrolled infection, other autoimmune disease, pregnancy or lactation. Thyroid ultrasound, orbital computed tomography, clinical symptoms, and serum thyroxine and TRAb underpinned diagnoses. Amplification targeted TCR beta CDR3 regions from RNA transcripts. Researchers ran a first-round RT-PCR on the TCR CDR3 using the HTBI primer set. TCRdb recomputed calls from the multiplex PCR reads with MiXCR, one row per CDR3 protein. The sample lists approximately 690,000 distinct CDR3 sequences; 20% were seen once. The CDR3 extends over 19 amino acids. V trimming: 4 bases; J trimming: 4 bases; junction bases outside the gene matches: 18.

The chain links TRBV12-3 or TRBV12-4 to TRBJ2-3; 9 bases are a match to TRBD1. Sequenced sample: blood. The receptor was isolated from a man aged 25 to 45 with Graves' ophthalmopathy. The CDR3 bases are TGTGCCAGCAGTTCCAGTCCCGGGACAGGGACCCTAACCCCAGATACGCAGTATTTT. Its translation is CASSSSPGTGTLTPDTQYF.